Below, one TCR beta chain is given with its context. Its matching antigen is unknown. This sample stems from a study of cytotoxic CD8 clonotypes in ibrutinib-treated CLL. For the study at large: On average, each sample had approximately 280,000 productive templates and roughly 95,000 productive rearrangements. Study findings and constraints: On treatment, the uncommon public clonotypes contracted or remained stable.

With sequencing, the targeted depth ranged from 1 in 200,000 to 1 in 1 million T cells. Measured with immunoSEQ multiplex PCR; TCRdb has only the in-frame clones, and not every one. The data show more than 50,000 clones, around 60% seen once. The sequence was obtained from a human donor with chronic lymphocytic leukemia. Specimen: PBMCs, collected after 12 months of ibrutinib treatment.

The CDR3 here is CASSALGRGRETQYF. The CDR3 DNA is TGTGCCAGCAGCGCCCTGGGGAGGGGTCGGGAGACCCAGTACTTC. The chain has TRBV7-7 and TRBJ2-5; 7 bases line up with TRBD2. The CDR3 has 15 residues. Germline V CDR1 and CDR2: SSHAT, FNYEAQ (reference sequence). Trimming at V came to 5 bases and at J to 5 bases, leaving 11 bases not matched to a gene.